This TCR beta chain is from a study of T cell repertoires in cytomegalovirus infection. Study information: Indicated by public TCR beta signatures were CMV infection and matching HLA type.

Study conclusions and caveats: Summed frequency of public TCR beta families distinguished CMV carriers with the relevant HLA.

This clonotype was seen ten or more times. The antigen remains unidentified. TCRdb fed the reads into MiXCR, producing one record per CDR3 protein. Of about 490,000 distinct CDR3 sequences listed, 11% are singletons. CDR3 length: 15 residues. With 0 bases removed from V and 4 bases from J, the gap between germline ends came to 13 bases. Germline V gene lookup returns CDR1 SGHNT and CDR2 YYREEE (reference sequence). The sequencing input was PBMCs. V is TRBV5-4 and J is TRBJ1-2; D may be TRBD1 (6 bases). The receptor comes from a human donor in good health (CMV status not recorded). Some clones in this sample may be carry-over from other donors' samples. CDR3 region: CASSLVPGEGYGYTF. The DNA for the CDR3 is TGTGCCAGCAGCTTGGTGCCAGGGGAGGGCTATGGCTACACCTTC.